The 18 T cell receptor beta chains below all came from one sample that was sequenced in a study of blood T cell repertoires in COVID-19. Data came from immunoSEQ multiplex PCR; TCRdb stores just in-frame clones and leaves some out. The sample has approximately 280,000 clones; around nine tenths are singletons. Material: PBMCs or T cells enriched from blood (not recorded which). All receptors derive from a woman in her thirties or forties who had recovered from COVID-19.

V gene TRBV7-9 combines with J gene TRBJ1-1; 7 bases are shared with TRBD1. The trim removed 5 bases at V and 11 bases at J, leaving 8 bases unmatched. Germline V lookup: CDR1 SEHNR, CDR2 FQNEAQ (reference sequence). This CDR3 contains 12 residues. In DNA, the CDR3 is TGTGCCAGCAGCCAAGGGGACAGAAGTGCTTTCTTT. Protein sequence: CASSQGDRSAFF.

The chain recombines TRBV27 with TRBJ1-5; D remains unclear. The CDR3 loop spans 14 amino acids. Per germline, CDR1 MNHEY and CDR2 SMNVEV (reference sequence). Between the trimmed V and J ends, which lost 4 bases and 2 bases, there was a span of 9 bases. CDR3 region: CASSSRRGNQPQHF. In nucleotides, the CDR3 is TGTGCCAGCAGTTCCCGACGGGGCAATCAGCCCCAGCATTTT.

V gene TRBV7-9 combines with J gene TRBJ1-1; D uncertain. Per germline, CDR1 SEHNR and CDR2 FQNEAQ (reference sequence). V lost 7 bases and J lost 5, with 11 bases in between. This CDR3 contains 12 residues. The CDR3 reads CASIRSGTEAFF. CDR3 coding DNA: TGTGCCAGCATCCGGTCGGGGACTGAAGCTTTCTTT.

V and J are TRBV18 and TRBJ2-2; D is undetermined. Per the germline V gene, CDR1 is KGHSH and CDR2 is LQKENI. The CDR3 totals 15 residues. V lost 2 bases, J lost 0 bases, and 7 bases lay in between. The CDR3 coding sequence is TGTGCCAGCTCACCAGAGATTTCGAACACCGGGGAGCTGTTTTTT. Translating it yields CASSPEISNTGELFF.

V and J are TRBV7-2 and TRBJ2-5, with TRBD2 identical over 7 bases. Germline lookup yields CDR1 SGHTA and CDR2 FQGNSA. CDR3 length: 16 amino acids. Trimming took 5 bases from V and 4 from J; bases not matched to a gene: 13. The CDR3 is CASSPRLGRGGETQYF. CDR3 sequence (DNA): TGTGCCAGCAGCCCCCGCTTGGGGAGGGGAGGAGAGACCCAGTACTTC.

The chain combines TRBV5-4 with TRBJ2-5, with 8 nucleotides matching TRBD2. CDR1 and CDR2 from the germline V gene are SGHNT and YYREEE (reference sequence). The CDR3 contains 14 residues. The junction had 3 bases not matched to a gene; V was cut back by 0 bases and J by 5 bases. DNA for the CDR3: TGTGCCAGCAGCTTGGAGACTAGCGATGAGACCCAGTACTTC. Translation gives CASSLETSDETQYF.

The chain is built from TRBV7-3 and TRBJ2-1; 9 bases map to TRBD1. Losses at the gene ends were 1 base for V and 5 bases for J; bases not matched to a gene: 6. In germline, CDR1 is SGHTA, CDR2 FQGTGA. The CDR3 consists of 16 residues. The CDR3, as DNA: TGTGCCAGCAGCTTAAAGGGTGGGACAGGGAACAATGAGCAGTTCTTC. It specifies CASSLKGGTGNNEQFF.

The V and J genes are TRBV19 and TRBJ1-1; D not resolved. Trimming pared 3 bases from V and 1 base from J, leaving 9 bases between. CDR3 length: 14 residues. Looked up from germline, CDR1 is LNHDA and CDR2 is SQIVND (reference sequence). The CDR3 DNA reads TGTGCCAGTAGTATGCGTTCAGGGAACACTGAAGCTTTCTTT. It codes for CASSMRSGNTEAFF.

This clone showed up just once. The chain couples TRBV30 to TRBJ2-7; TRBD1 might be the D (6 bases). Between the trimmed V and J ends, which lost 2 bases and 2 bases, there was a span of 16 bases. CDR3 length: 15 residues. CDR1 and CDR2 (germline): GTSNPN, SVGIG (reference sequence). The CDR3 DNA sequence: TGTGCCTGGAGTCCTTACGACAGGACCACCTACGAGCAGTACTTC. Translating gives CAWSPYDRTTYEQYF.

The chain joins TRBV20-1 to TRBJ1-5; D remains ambiguous. The V and J ends lost 3 bases and 1 base respectively, with 10 bases between them. The germline CDR1 and CDR2 sequences are DFQATT and SNEGSKA (reference sequence). The CDR3 extends over 14 amino acids. CDR3 DNA: TGCAGTGCTAGTCAACCACAGAGCAATCAGCCCCAGCATTTT. This codes for CSASQPQSNQPQHF.

CDR3 sequence reads: CASSLATGHQETQYF. The CDR3 nucleotides read TGTGCCAGCAGCTTAGCTACAGGGCACCAAGAGACCCAGTACTTC. The V and J genes are TRBV7-9 and TRBJ2-5; D perhaps matches TRBD1 (6 bases). The V end lost 0 bases, the J end lost 0 bases, and 8 bases lay between the germline ends. Germline loops: CDR1 SEHNR, CDR2 FQNEAQ (reference sequence). CDR3 length: 15 amino acids.

The rearrangement uses TRBV28 and TRBJ1-4; D may be TRBD1 (5 bases). The CDR3 has 15 amino acids. The germline CDR1 and CDR2 sequences are MDHEN and SYDVKM. The ends were cut back, 3 bases at V and 0 bases at J, with 8 bases in the middle. The CDR3 sequence: CASSFGGATNEKLFF. CDR3 DNA sequence: TGTGCCAGCAGTTTCGGGGGGGCAACTAATGAAAAACTGTTTTTT.

This sequence joins TRBV11-2 and TRBJ2-4; 10 nucleotides align to TRBD2. V trimming: 6 bases; J trimming: 8 bases; junction bases outside the gene matches: 7. The CDR3 is 14 amino acids. Germline-derived CDR1 and CDR2 are SGHAT and FQNNGV. The CDR3 DNA follows: TGTGCCAGCAGAGCGGGAGGGCGGGAGGACATTCAGTACTTC. Protein sequence: CASRAGGREDIQYF.

The V call is TRBV28, the J call TRBJ2-7; TRBD2 might be the D (5 bases). CDR3 length: 16 residues. Trimming took 10 bases from V and 0 from J, leaving 22 bases between them. Per the germline V gene, CDR1 is MDHEN and CDR2 is SYDVKM. CDR3 in amino acids: CATWAGETPPSYEQYF. The CDR3 coding sequence is TGTGCCACCTGGGCTGGGGAGACACCCCCCTCCTACGAGCAGTACTTC.

The J gene is TRBJ1-1, the V gene TRBV5-1; TRBD1 is a possible D gene (5 bases). With 4 bases removed from V and 5 bases from J, the gap between germline ends came to 15 bases. Germline V gene sequence: CDR1 SGHRS, CDR2 YFSETQ. This CDR3 is 14 amino acids long. The CDR3 nucleotides read TGCGCCAGCAGCCCACCCTATAGGGGTACTGAAGCTTTCTTT. This gives the protein CASSPPYRGTEAFF.

The chain uses TRBV24-1 and TRBJ2-3; TRBD2 matches 14 bases. Germline CDR1 reads KGHDR; CDR2 reads SFDVKD. CDR3 size: 19 residues. Losses at the gene ends were 5 bases for V and 1 base for J; bases not matched to a gene: 10. The chain's CDR3 is CATSGGTSGSSLGTDTQYF. The CDR3 DNA reads TGTGCCACCAGTGGGGGGACTAGCGGGAGCAGCCTAGGCACAGATACGCAGTATTTT.

The chain employs TRBV6-5 and TRBJ1-3; D is unresolved. This CDR3 region has 15 residues. The germline V gene has CDR1 MNHEY and CDR2 SVGAGI. V dropped 7 bases and J dropped 0 bases, with 13 bases sitting between them. The CDR3 sequence is CASTPRLPSGNTIYF. The CDR3, as DNA: TGTGCCAGCACCCCCCGGTTGCCCTCTGGAAACACCATATATTTT.

The rearrangement links TRBV16 to TRBJ1-6; TRBD1 matches 8 bases. Germline CDR1 reads KGHSY; CDR2 reads FQNENV. There are 15 residues in the CDR3. Unmatched junction bases numbered 5, after V lost 0 bases and J lost 10 bases. CDR3 coding DNA: TGTGCCAGCAGCCAATCGGGCAGGGGGCGGTCACCCCTCCACTTT. This gives the protein CASSQSGRGRSPLHF.